The entry that follows covers one TCR beta chain sequence. The antigen is undetermined. The record originates from a study of PD-1 blockade in classical Hodgkin lymphoma. Overall study results and limits: By C4D1, diversity of CD4+ TCRs had risen significantly, whereas that of CD8+ TCRs had not.

The CDR3 is 14 residues long. With V trimmed by 8 bases and J by 2 bases, 9 bases remained unmatched. Germline V lookup: CDR1 ENHRY, CDR2 SYGVKD. Every patient experienced relapse after autologous stem cell transplantation, and brentuximab vedotin exposure varied. Complete response, partial response or progressive disease was recorded as best response. Clones were read by immunoSEQ multiplex PCR, and TCRdb kept only the in-frame ones, dropping some. The sample gives roughly 15,000 clones, approximately 69% of which show up once; approximately 8.3% is in the top ten. This clonotype originated in a human donor with classical Hodgkin lymphoma. The source was peripheral blood mononuclear cells (PBMCs), collected before the second cycle of nivolumab. The V gene is TRBV10-3, the J gene TRBJ2-7, with 7 bases matching TRBD1. CDR3 nucleotides: TGTGCCATCGCCGGGACAGCGGATACCTACGAGCAGTACTTC. Protein sequence: CAIAGTADTYEQYF.